This TCR beta chain was retrieved from a study of T cell clonotyping in hematopoietic cell transplantation. This CDR3 spans 16 amino acids. Trimming removed 4 bases from V and 0 bases from J, with 17 bases in between. Germline-derived CDR1 and CDR2 are SGDLS and YYNGEE. The protocol was immunoSEQ multiplex PCR, while the TCRdb copy is restricted to in-frame clones and leaves out a portion. The sample has about 29,000 clones; 92% are singletons. The sequence came from a female patient aged 50-59 years who had an allogeneic stem cell transplant from a related donor, so the T cells may come from the graft donor. Some clones in this sample may be carry-over from other donors' samples. The rearrangement uses TRBV9 and TRBJ2-7, with D maybe TRBD1 (6 bases). The sequencing used PBMCs, collected 100 days after allogeneic stem cell transplant. CDR3 region: CASSLGGQQSSYEQYF. The CDR3 DNA sequence: TGTGCCAGCAGCCTTGGAGGACAGCAGAGCTCCTACGAGCAGTACTTC.